A selection of T cell receptor beta chains follows, all from one sample in a study of metastatic and nonmetastatic thyroid tumors. TCRdb re-called the PCR reads with MiXCR. The sample contains 7,000 to 10,000 clones, about 30% of which appear only once. Sequencing input: tumor tissue. The receptors here all came from a female donor with papillary thyroid cancer or a benign thyroid nodule (not recorded which). Some clones in this sample may be carry-over from other donors' samples. The CDR3 runs from the conserved cysteine through the conserved F or W. A D gene is named only where the DNA matches it firmly. Part of the rows lack a size; the others show once, few, many or a class for expanded clones.

j_call	d_call	clone_size	v_call	cdr3_length	cdr3_nt	cdr3_aa
TRBJ1-3	-	few	TRBV2	14	TGTGCCAGCAGTTTATCACAGGCTGGAAACACCATATATTTT	CASSLSQAGNTIYF
TRBJ2-7	-	medium-sized	TRBV6-1	14	TGTGCCAGCAGTTTGGCCAGGGGAACCTACGAGCAGTACTTC	CASSLARGTYEQYF
TRBJ2-3	TRBD2	-	TRBV19	16	TGTGCCAGTAGTAGACTAGCGGGCTTCCCTACAGATACGCAGTATTTT	CASSRLAGFPTDTQYF
TRBJ2-7	TRBD2	few	TRBV6-1	17	TGTGCCAGCAGTGAAACGTGGCTAGCGGGAGTGGGGTACGAGCAGTACTTC	CASSETWLAGVGYEQYF
TRBJ2-7	TRBD2	-	TRBV7-8	16	TGTGCCAGCAGCCCCTATAGCGGGGGGATTACCTACGAGCAGTACTTC	CASSPYSGGITYEQYF
TRBJ1-2	-	many	TRBV20-1	13	TGCAGTGCTGCCGTCGGGGGCTTCTATGGCTACACCTTC	CSAAVGGFYGYTF
TRBJ1-3	TRBD1	few	TRBV28	13	TGTGCCAGCCCGGACAGGGGAGGAAACACCATATATTTT	CASPDRGGNTIYF
TRBJ2-3	-	many	TRBV13	15	TGTGCCAGCAGCACCTGGACGAGGAGCACAGATACGCAGTATTTT	CASSTWTRSTDTQYF
TRBJ1-2	-	-	TRBV10-2	17	TGCGCCAGCAGTGAGTCAGTGGGGGGCCACATTAACTATGGCTACACCTTC	CASSESVGGHINYGYTF
TRBJ2-5	TRBD1	medium-sized	TRBV11-2	13	TGTGCCAGCAGCTCAGGGGGCTTTGAGACCCAGTACTTC	CASSSGGFETQYF
TRBJ2-2	TRBD1	-	TRBV14	15	TGTGCCAGCAGCCGGAGGAACAGGGGGCTCCGGGAGCTGTTTTTT	CASSRRNRGLRELFF
TRBJ1-1	TRBD1	many	TRBV28	13	TGTGCCACTCGGCGGGACAGGAACACTGAAGCTTTCTTT	CATRRDRNTEAFF
TRBJ2-2	-	-	TRBV4-3	12	TGCGCCAGCAGCCCAGTTACCGGGGAGCTGTTTTTT	CASSPVTGELFF
TRBJ1-2	-	medium-sized	TRBV12-3/TRBV12-4	13	TGTGCCAGCAGTTTCGGGACGGCCGGTGGCTACACCTTC	CASSFGTAGGYTF
TRBJ2-7	-	medium-sized	TRBV6-5	15	TGTGCCAGCAGTTACTCGGGGGGGCGCTCCTACGAGCAGTACTTC	CASSYSGGRSYEQYF
TRBJ2-3	TRBD1	few	TRBV6-2/TRBV6-3	14	TGTGCCAGCAGTGGGACAGGGGGCTCATATACGCAGTATTTT	CASSGTGGSYTQYF
TRBJ2-1	TRBD2	medium-sized	TRBV14	16	TGTGCCAGCAGCCGTCTGAGCGGGAGACCCATTTATGAGCAGTTCTTC	CASSRLSGRPIYEQFF
TRBJ2-7	TRBD2	medium-sized	TRBV12-3/TRBV12-4	16	TGTGCCAGCAGTGGGGGACTAGCGGGAGATTATGGCGAGCAGTACTTC	CASSGGLAGDYGEQYF
TRBJ1-4	-	few	TRBV19	15	TGTGCCAGTAGCACAAATGGGCAGCTTAATGAAAAACTGTTTTTT	CASSTNGQLNEKLFF
TRBJ1-2	-	-	TRBV2	13	TGTGCCAGCAGTCCACACCGGGACAATGGCTACACCTTC	CASSPHRDNGYTF
TRBJ2-3	TRBD2	few	TRBV6-5	17	TGTGCCAGCAGTCCCTCCCAGACTAGCGGGAGTGCTTGGGCGCAGTATTTT	CASSPSQTSGSAWAQYF
TRBJ2-7	-	-	TRBV28	15	TGTGCCAGCAGTTCCTACAGGGTACCCCCCTACGAGCAGTACTTC	CASSSYRVPPYEQYF
TRBJ2-7	-	medium-sized	TRBV28	18	TGTGCCAGCAGCCCTAGGCGAGATAGCGGCCCGATCTCCTACGAGCAGTACTTC	CASSPRRDSGPISYEQYF
TRBJ2-2	TRBD2	many	TRBV20-1	12	TGCAGTGCTAGGCGGGAGACCGGGGAGCTGTTTTTT	CSARRETGELFF
TRBJ2-7	TRBD1	-	TRBV20-1	13	TGCAGTGCTATGAGGGCAGGGGGCGAAGAGCAGTACTTC	CSAMRAGGEEQYF
TRBJ2-7	-	-	TRBV7-2	13	TGTGCCAGCAGCTCCTGGAGGGGCTACGAGCAGTACTTC	CASSSWRGYEQYF
TRBJ2-2	-	many	TRBV12-3/TRBV12-4	15	TGTGCCAGCAGTCACCGGGGCCTAGTAGCCGGGGAGCTGTTTTTT	CASSHRGLVAGELFF
TRBJ2-3	-	-	TRBV5-1	16	TGCGCCAGCAGCTTGGGGTCGGACTGTAGCACAGATACGCAGTATTTT	CASSLGSDCSTDTQYF
TRBJ2-3	-	-	TRBV6-4	13	TGTGCCAGCAGTGACGGGAGCACAGATACGCAGTATTTT	CASSDGSTDTQYF
TRBJ1-5	-	-	TRBV5-1	15	TGCGCCAGCAGCTTGGCCGACGGCGCAGGTGAGCCCCAGCATTTT	CASSLADGAGEPQHF
TRBJ1-5	-	medium-sized	TRBV25-1	14	TGTGCCAGCAGTCCGGGCAGTTTCAATCAGCCCCAGCATTTT	CASSPGSFNQPQHF
TRBJ2-4	TRBD1	many	TRBV2	13	TGTGCCAGCAGTAGTGACAGGGGTGACATTCAGTACTTC	CASSSDRGDIQYF
TRBJ1-2	-	-	TRBV12-3/TRBV12-4	14	TGTGCCAGCAGTTGGGCCGGATTAAACTATGGCTACACCTTC	CASSWAGLNYGYTF
TRBJ2-7	-	few	TRBV6-2/TRBV6-3	13	TGTGCCAGCAGTTACGGGGGACTTTACGAGCAGTACTTC	CASSYGGLYEQYF
TRBJ2-7	TRBD1	many	TRBV20-1	12	TGCAGTGCTCGACGAACAGGGGGCGAGCAGTACTTC	CSARRTGGEQYF
TRBJ2-7	-	-	TRBV7-8	15	TGTGCCAGCAGCCCTAGGGCAGGGAGTCACTACGAGCAGTACTTC	CASSPRAGSHYEQYF
TRBJ2-7	TRBD2	-	TRBV20-1	15	TGCAGTGCTAGAGATCAACGGGAGGCTACGTACGAGCAGTACTTC	CSARDQREATYEQYF
TRBJ1-1	-	many	TRBV4-2	13	TGTGCCAGCAGCCGCTTGGGCGGGACTGAAGCTTTCTTT	CASSRLGGTEAFF
TRBJ2-7	-	few	TRBV28	13	TGTGCCAGCAGCCCCCTCTCCGGTTACGAGCAGTACTTC	CASSPLSGYEQYF
TRBJ2-1	-	many	TRBV20-1	14	TGCAGTGCTTACGGGACGCGGAGCCCGGATGAGCAGTTCTTC	CSAYGTRSPDEQFF
TRBJ1-6	-	many	TRBV5-4	14	TGTGCCAGCAGCTCCGTCCTTAATGGTTCACCCCTCCACTTT	CASSSVLNGSPLHF
TRBJ2-5	-	many	TRBV7-8	16	TGTGCCAGCAGCTTAAGTCGATCCGTTATCCAAGAGACCCAGTACTTC	CASSLSRSVIQETQYF
TRBJ2-4	TRBD1	many	TRBV5-8	16	TGTGCCAGCAGCTTGGGCTACAGGGGAGCCAAAAACATTCAGTACTTC	CASSLGYRGAKNIQYF
TRBJ2-5	-	-	TRBV7-3	14	TGTGCCAGCAGCCAAACGATGCGTGTAGAGACCCATTACTTC	CASSQTMRVETHYF
TRBJ2-1	-	medium-sized	TRBV20-1	14	TGCAGTGCCAGAGGGGCTAGCGACTGGGATGAGCAGTTCTTC	CSARGASDWDEQFF
TRBJ2-1	-	few	TRBV12-3/TRBV12-4	13	TGTGCCAGCAGTTTAAAACAGGGCAATGAGCAGTTCTTC	CASSLKQGNEQFF
TRBJ1-5	TRBD1	medium-sized	TRBV28	15	TGTGCCAGCAGCCTTCCGGGACAGAAAAATCAGCCCCAGCATTTT	CASSLPGQKNQPQHF
TRBJ2-1	-	many	TRBV20-1	13	TGCAGTGCTACCCCAGGGGTCTACAATGAGCAGTTCTTC	CSATPGVYNEQFF
TRBJ1-6	-	-	TRBV19	13	TGTGCCAGTAGTGAAGGGAACAATTCACCCCTCCACTTT	CASSEGNNSPLHF
TRBJ2-7	-	-	TRBV11-3	16	TGTGCCAGCAGCCCAGCCCTTCCGGGACCCAACTACGAGCAGTACTTC	CASSPALPGPNYEQYF
TRBJ1-4	-	few	TRBV6-5	14	TGTGCCAGCAGTTCCCGGCAGGGAGATGAAAAACTGTTTTTT	CASSSRQGDEKLFF